The clone carrying this T cell receptor (beta chain) appeared a few times. Its antigen is not known. This sample stems from a study of response to subunit inactivated influenza vaccine. The study, taken as a whole, reports: Few new T cells, the authors suggested, are recruited by each seasonal influenza vaccination.

TCRdb independently ran MiXCR on the RT-PCR reads; one entry per CDR3 protein. Of 200,000 to 250,000 distinct CDR3 sequences listed, less than 15% are singletons. The germline gives CDR1 LGHDT, CDR2 YNNKEL (reference sequence). The CDR3 has 14 amino acids. The V end was cut by 0 bases, the J end by 6 bases, with 9 bases between. The source is a man aged 45-65 years who received an inactivated influenza vaccine. This sample comprised non-naive T cells sorted from PBMCs, obtained less than 15 days before vaccination. This chain links TRBV3-1 with TRBJ1-5; the D is unclear. The CDR3 is CASSQDRMSQPQHF. In DNA, the CDR3 is TGTGCCAGCAGCCAAGATCGAATGAGTCAGCCCCAGCATTTT. Full variable domain (missing parts from reference TRBV3-1 and TRBJ1-5): DTAVSQTPKYLVTQMGNDKSIKCEQNLGHDTMYWYKQDSKKFLKIMFSYNNKELIINETVPNRFSPKSPDKAHLNLHINSLELGDSAVYFCASSQDRMSQPQHFGDGTRLSIL.